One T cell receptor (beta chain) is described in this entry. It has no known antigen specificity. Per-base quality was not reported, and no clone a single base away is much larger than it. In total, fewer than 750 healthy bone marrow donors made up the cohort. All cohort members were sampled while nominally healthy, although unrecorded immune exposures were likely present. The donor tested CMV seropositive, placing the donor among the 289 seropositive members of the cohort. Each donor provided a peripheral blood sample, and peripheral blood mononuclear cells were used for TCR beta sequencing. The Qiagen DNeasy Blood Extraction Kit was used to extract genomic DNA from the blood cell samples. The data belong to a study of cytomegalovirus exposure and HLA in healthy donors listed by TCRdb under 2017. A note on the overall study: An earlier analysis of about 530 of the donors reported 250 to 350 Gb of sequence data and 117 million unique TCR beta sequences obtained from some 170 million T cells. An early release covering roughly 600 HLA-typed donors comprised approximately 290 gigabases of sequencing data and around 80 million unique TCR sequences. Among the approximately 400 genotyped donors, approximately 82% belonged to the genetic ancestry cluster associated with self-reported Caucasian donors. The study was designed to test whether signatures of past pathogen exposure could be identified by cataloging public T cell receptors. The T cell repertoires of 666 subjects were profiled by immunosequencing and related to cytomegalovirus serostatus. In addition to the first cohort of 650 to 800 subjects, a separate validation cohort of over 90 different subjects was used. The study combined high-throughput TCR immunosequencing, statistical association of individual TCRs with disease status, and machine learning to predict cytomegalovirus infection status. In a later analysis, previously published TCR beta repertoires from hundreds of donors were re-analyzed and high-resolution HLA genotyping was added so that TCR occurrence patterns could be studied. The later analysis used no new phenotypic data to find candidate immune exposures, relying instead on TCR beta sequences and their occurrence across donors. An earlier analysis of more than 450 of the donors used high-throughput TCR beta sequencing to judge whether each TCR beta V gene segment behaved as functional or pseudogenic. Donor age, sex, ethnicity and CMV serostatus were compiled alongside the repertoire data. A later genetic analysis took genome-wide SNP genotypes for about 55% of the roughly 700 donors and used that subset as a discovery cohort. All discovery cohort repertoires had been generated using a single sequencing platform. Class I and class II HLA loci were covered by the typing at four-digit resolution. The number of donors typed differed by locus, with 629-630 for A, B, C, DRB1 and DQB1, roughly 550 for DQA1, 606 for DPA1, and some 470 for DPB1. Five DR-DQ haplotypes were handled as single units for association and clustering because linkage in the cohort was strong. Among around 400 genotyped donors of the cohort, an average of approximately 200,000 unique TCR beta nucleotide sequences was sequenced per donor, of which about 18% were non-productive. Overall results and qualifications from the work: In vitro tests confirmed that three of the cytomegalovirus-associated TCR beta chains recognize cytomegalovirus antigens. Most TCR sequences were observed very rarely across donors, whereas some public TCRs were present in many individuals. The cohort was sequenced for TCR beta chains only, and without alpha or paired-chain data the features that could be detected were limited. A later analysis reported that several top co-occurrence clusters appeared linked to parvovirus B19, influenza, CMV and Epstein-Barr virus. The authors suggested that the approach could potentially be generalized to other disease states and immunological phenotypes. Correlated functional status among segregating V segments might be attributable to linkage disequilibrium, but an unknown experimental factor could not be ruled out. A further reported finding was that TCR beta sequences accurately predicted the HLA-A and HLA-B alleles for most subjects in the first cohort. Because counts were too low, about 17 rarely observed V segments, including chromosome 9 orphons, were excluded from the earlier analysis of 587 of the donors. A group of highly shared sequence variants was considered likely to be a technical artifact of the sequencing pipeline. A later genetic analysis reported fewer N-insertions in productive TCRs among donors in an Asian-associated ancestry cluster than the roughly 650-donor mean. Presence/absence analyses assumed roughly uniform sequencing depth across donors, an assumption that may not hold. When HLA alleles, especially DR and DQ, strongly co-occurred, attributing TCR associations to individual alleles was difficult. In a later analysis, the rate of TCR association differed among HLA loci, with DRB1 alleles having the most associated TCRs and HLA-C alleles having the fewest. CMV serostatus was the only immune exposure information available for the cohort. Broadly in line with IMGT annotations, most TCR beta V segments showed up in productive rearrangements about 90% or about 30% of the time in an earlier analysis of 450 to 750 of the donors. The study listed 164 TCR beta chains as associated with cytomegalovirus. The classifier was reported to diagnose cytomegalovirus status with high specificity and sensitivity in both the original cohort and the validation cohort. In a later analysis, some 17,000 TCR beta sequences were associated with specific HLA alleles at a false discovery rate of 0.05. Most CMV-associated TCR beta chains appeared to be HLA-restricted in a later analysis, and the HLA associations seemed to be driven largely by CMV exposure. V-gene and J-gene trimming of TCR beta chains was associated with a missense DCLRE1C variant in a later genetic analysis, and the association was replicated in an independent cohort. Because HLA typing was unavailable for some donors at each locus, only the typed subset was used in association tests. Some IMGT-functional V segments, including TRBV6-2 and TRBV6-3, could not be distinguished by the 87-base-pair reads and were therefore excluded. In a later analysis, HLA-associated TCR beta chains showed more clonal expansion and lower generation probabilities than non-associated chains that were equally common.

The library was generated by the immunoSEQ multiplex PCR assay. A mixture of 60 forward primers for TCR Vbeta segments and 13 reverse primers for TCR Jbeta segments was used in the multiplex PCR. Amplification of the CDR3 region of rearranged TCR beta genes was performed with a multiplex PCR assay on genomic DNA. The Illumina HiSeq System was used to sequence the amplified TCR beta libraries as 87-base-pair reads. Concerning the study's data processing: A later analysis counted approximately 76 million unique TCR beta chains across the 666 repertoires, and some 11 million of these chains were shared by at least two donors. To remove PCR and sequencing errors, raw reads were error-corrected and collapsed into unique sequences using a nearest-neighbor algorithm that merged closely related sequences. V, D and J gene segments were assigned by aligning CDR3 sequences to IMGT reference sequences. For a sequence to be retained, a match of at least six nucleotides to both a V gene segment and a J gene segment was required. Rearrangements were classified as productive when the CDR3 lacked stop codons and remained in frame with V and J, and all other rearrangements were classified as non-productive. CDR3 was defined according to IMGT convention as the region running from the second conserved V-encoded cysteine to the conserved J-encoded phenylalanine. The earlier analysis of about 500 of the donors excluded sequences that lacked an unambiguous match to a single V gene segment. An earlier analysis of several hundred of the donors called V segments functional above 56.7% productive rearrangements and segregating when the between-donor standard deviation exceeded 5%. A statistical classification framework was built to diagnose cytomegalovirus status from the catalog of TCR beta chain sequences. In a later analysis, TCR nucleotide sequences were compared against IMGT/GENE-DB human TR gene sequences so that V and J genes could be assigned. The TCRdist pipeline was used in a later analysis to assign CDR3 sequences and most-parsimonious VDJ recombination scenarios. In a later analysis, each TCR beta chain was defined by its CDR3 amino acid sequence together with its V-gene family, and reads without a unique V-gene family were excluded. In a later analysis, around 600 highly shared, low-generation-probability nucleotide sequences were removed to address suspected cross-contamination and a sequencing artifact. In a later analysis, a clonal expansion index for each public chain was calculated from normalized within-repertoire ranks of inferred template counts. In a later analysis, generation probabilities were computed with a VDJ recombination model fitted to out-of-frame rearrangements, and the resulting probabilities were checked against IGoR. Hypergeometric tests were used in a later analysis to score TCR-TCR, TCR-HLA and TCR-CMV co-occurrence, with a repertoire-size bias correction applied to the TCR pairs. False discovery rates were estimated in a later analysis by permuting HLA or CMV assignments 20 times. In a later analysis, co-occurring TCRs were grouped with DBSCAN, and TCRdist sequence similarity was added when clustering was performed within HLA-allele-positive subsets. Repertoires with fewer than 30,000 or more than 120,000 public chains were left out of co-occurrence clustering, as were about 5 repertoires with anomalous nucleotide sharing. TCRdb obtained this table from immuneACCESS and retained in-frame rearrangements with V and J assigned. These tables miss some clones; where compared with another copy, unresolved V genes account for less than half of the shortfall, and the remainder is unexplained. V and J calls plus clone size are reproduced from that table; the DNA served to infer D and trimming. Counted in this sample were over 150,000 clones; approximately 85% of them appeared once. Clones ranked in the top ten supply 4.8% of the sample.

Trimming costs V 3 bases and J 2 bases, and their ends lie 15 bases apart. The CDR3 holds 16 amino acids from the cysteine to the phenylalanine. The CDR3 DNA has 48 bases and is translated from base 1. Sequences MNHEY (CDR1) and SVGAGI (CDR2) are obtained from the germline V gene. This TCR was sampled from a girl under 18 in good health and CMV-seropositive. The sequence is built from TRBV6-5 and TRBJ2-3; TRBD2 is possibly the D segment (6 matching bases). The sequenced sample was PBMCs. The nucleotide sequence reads TGTGCCAGCAGTTATTCGGGGACTCGCCTCACAGATACGCAGTATTTT. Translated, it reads CASSYSGTRLTDTQYF.